This passage covers 18 T cell receptor beta chains from one sample sequenced in a study of T cells in Graves' hyperthyroidism and ophthalmopathy. Amplification targeted TCR beta CDR3 regions from RNA transcripts. A set of HTBI primers served as the primers for a first-round RT-PCR of the TCR CDR3. TCRdb fed the multiplex PCR reads into MiXCR, producing one record per CDR3 protein. There are 500,000 to 750,000 distinct CDR3 sequences in the sample; approximately 14% occur only once, and roughly 7% lies in the top ten. Material: blood. The receptors derive from a woman between 18 and 29 years old with Graves' ophthalmopathy.

At least ten counts were recorded for this clonotype. The chain has TRBV11-3 and TRBJ2-1, with unresolved D. Trimming cost V 1 base and J 5 bases, with 6 bases left between them. This CDR3 spans 13 amino acids. Germline CDR1 is SGHNT and CDR2 is YENEEA. The CDR3 DNA follows: TGTGCCAGCAGCTTAGCCCCCAACAATGAGCAGTTCTTC. Protein product: CASSLAPNNEQFF.

This clonotype was observed at least ten times. Written as DNA, the CDR3 is TGTGCCGTGCGCACAGGGATCGGCGTTGGCTACACCTTC. Protein sequence: CAVRTGIGVGYTF. V and J are TRBV12-3 or TRBV12-4 and TRBJ1-2, with TRBD1 as a possible D gene (6 bases). This CDR3 is built from 13 residues. V lost 11 bases and J lost 7, with 20 bases in between.

This clonotype was detected ten times or more. V gene TRBV12-3 or TRBV12-4 combines with J gene TRBJ2-1; D not certain. Trimming cost V 4 bases and J 8 bases, with 18 bases left between them. The CDR3 is 15 residues long. The CDR3 DNA reads TGTGCCAGCAGTTCCGGTCGGCCAGGCGGACATGAGCAGTTCTTC. Protein sequence: CASSSGRPGGHEQFF.

The chain employs TRBV20-1 and TRBJ1-6, with D unclear. The length of the CDR3 is 13 residues. The germline V gene encodes CDR1 DFQATT and CDR2 SNEGSKA (reference sequence). Trimming took off 3 bases at V and 6 bases at J, with 9 bases between the two ends. This chain's CDR3 is CSARSEGNSPLHF. In DNA form, the CDR3 reads TGCAGTGCTAGGTCCGAGGGTAATTCACCCCTCCACTTT.

This clonotype has ten or more counts. This chain links TRBV7-8 with TRBJ2-3, with TRBD2 identical over 10 bases. Losses at the gene ends were 2 bases for V and 5 bases for J; bases not matched to a gene: 4. Germline CDR1 is SGHVS and CDR2 is FQNEAQ. The CDR3 has 15 amino acids. CDR3 region: CASSLLAGARDTQYF. CDR3 sequence (DNA): TGTGCCAGCAGCTTACTAGCGGGAGCGAGAGATACGCAGTATTTT.

The V and J genes are TRBV25-1 and TRBJ1-6; a weak D match, TRBD1 (6 bases). V lost 3 bases and J lost 6, with 24 bases in between. There are 19 residues in the CDR3. Germline V gene lookup returns CDR1 MGHDK and CDR2 SYGVNS. The CDR3 loop is CASSDDWGAIGLGNSPLHF. DNA of the CDR3: TGTGCCAGCAGTGATGATTGGGGGGCGATCGGTCTAGGTAATTCACCCCTCCACTTT.

This clonotype has ten or more counts. The chain is built from TRBV28 and TRBJ2-3; no firm D call. The CDR3 sequence is 14 residues long. V gave up 5 bases and J gave up 2 bases, with 11 bases separating them. Germline CDR1 reads MDHEN; CDR2 reads SYDVKM. The CDR3 loop is CASSMDRNTDTQYF. In DNA form, the CDR3 reads TGTGCCAGCAGTATGGACCGGAACACAGATACGCAGTATTTT.

The rearrangement joins TRBV9 to TRBJ2-5; the match to TRBD1 covers 9 bases. This CDR3 is 16 amino acids long. Per germline, CDR1 SGDLS and CDR2 YYNGEE. The ends lost 4 bases at V and 5 bases at J; junction bases unmatched: 12. The CDR3 region has the DNA TGTGCCAGCAGCCATCTAGGGACAGGGCCAGAGGAGACCCAGTACTTC. The encoded protein is CASSHLGTGPEETQYF.

The sample holds many counts of this clonotype. The chain is built from TRBV20-1 and TRBJ2-5; weak D call: TRBD2 (7 bases). The germline gives CDR1 DFQATT, CDR2 SNEGSKA (reference sequence). CDR3 length: 12 amino acids. V lost 5 bases and J lost 4, with 11 bases in between. The CDR3 is CSAGGGAETQYF. In DNA form, the CDR3 reads TGCAGTGCTGGGGGGGGCGCAGAGACCCAGTACTTC.

This clonotype has a handful of counts. The chain uses TRBV3-1 and TRBJ2-7; D tentatively reads TRBD1 or TRBD2 (5 bases each). This CDR3 region has 15 residues. Germline-derived CDR1 and CDR2 are LGHDT and YNNKEL (reference sequence). Trimming stripped 4 bases from V and 5 bases from J, with 18 bases between. CDR3 residues: CASSPYAGAWDEQYF. In nucleotides, the CDR3 is TGTGCCAGCAGCCCTTACGCCGGGGCCTGGGACGAGCAGTACTTC.

This clonotype was detected a few times. The V call is TRBV6-1, the J call TRBJ1-1; D might be TRBD1 (6 bases). Germline V gene sequence: CDR1 MNHNS, CDR2 SASEGT. This CDR3 region has 14 residues. Between the trimmed V and J ends, which lost 7 bases and 3 bases, there was a span of 15 bases. The CDR3 loop is CASIGGWLDTEAFF. The CDR3 DNA is TGTGCCAGCATTGGGGGCTGGCTGGACACTGAAGCTTTCTTT.

This clonotype was observed at least ten times. This sequence joins TRBV6-5 and TRBJ1-1, with TRBD1 matching 8 bases. J gave up 4 bases and V 0 bases, and 1 base lay outside the gene matches. The germline V gene encodes CDR1 MNHEY and CDR2 SVGAGI. The CDR3 consists of 14 residues. CDR3 coding DNA: TGTGCCAGCAGTTACTCGACAGGGGTCACTGAAGCTTTCTTT. Residues: CASSYSTGVTEAFF.

This clonotype appeared many times. The rearrangement links TRBV9 to TRBJ1-1; possible D gene TRBD1, 5 bases. This CDR3 has 14 amino acids. Trimming pared 2 bases from V and 0 bases from J, leaving 8 bases between. Germline assignment: CDR1 SGDLS and CDR2 YYNGEE. The CDR3 bases are TGTGCCAGCAGCGTCGAAGGGGTGAACACTGAAGCTTTCTTT. Translation: CASSVEGVNTEAFF.

This clonotype showed up many times. The V gene is TRBV11-2, the J gene TRBJ2-3, with 8 positions matching TRBD2. The CDR3 is 15 amino acids. Germline trimming cut 7 bases from V and 0 bases from J; bases unmatched to any gene: 6. The germline CDR1 and CDR2 sequences are SGHAT and FQNNGV. The CDR3, as DNA: TGTGCCAGCAAGCTAGCGGGCATGAGCACAGATACGCAGTATTTT. It translates to CASKLAGMSTDTQYF.

This clonotype came up many times. The CDR3 sequence: CASSFDRGPTEAFF. DNA for the CDR3: TGTGCCAGCAGCTTCGACAGGGGGCCCACTGAAGCTTTCTTT. The chain is built from TRBV5-5 and TRBJ1-1, with TRBD1 matching 10 bases. CDR1 is SGHKS and CDR2 is YYEKEE in the germline V gene (reference sequence). The CDR3 runs 14 residues. After removal of 2 bases from V and 4 bases from J, the junction contained 2 bases not matched to a gene. Filled out from reference TRBV5-5 and TRBJ1-1, the complete variable domain reads DAGVTQSPTHLIKTRGQQVTLRCSPISGHKSVSWYQQVLGQGPQFIFQYYEKEERGRGNFPDRFSARQFPNYSSELNVNALLLGDSALYLCASSFDRGPTEAFFGQGTRLTVV.

The rearrangement links TRBV7-9 to TRBJ1-2; D is uncertain. Germline CDR1 SEHNR, CDR2 FQNEAQ (reference sequence). V was cut by 5 bases and J by 6 bases, with 22 bases left in between. This CDR3 is 16 amino acids long. The CDR3 loop reads CASSRSDGPPDHGYTF. CDR3 DNA: TGTGCCAGCAGCCGCAGCGACGGGCCACCCGACCATGGCTACACCTTC.

In regard to this clonotype: A much larger clone lies a single base off, so this may be a read error. The chain carries TRBV5-1 and TRBJ1-5, with D hard to call. V was shortened by 0 bases and J by 6 bases, with 10 bases between the two germline ends. The CDR3 runs 14 residues. Per germline, CDR1 SGHRS and CDR2 YFSETQ. CDR3 nucleotides: TGCGCCAGCAGCTTGGACGGGTTTAGTCAGCCCCAGCATTTT. Encoded protein: CASSLDGFSQPQHF. The whole variable domain, remainder taken from reference TRBV5-1 and TRBJ1-5, is KAGVTQTPRYLIKTRGQQVTLSCSPISGHRSVSWYQQTPGQGLQFLFEYFSETQRNKGNFPGRFSGRQFSNSRSEMNVSTLELGDSALYLCASSLDGFSQPQHFGDGTRLSIL.

This clonotype was seen at least ten times. V and J are TRBV30 and TRBJ2-3; 7 bases agree with TRBD2. V was clipped by 0 bases and J by 2 bases; unmatched bases: 2. Germline lookup yields CDR1 GTSNPN and CDR2 SVGIG (reference sequence). The CDR3 length is 14 residues. Here the CDR3 reads CAWSVLANTDTQYF. For the CDR3, the DNA is TGTGCCTGGAGTGTACTAGCGAACACAGATACGCAGTATTTT.